This TCR beta chain was profiled in a study of radiotherapy plus CTLA-4 blockade in lung cancer. General study results and limits: Per reports, early blood T cell clone dynamics, plus interferon-beta, forecast response most strongly.

Patients in the study, people with chemo-refractory metastatic non-small-cell lung cancer, received focal radiation plus ipilimumab CTLA-4 blockade. This clone was observed a handful of times. The antigen is undetermined. Clones were sequenced by immunoSEQ multiplex PCR, and TCRdb holds only the in-frame ones, with some missing. The repertoire holds 35,000 to 45,000 clones, with 60% to 80% as singletons. The CDR3 covers 14 residues. The germline CDR1 and CDR2 sequences are SNHLY and FYNNEI. V was pared by 6 bases and J by 0 bases, with 10 bases between. This material consisted of peripheral blood, taken from a patient treated with radiotherapy plus ipilimumab. The TCR was taken from a human donor with non-small cell lung cancer whose response to radiotherapy plus ipilimumab could not be evaluated. The V call is TRBV2, the J call TRBJ2-3; D may be TRBD1 (5 bases). Written as DNA, the CDR3 is TGTGCCAGCAGGTGGACACCTAGCACAGATACGCAGTATTTT. Its protein is CASRWTPSTDTQYF.